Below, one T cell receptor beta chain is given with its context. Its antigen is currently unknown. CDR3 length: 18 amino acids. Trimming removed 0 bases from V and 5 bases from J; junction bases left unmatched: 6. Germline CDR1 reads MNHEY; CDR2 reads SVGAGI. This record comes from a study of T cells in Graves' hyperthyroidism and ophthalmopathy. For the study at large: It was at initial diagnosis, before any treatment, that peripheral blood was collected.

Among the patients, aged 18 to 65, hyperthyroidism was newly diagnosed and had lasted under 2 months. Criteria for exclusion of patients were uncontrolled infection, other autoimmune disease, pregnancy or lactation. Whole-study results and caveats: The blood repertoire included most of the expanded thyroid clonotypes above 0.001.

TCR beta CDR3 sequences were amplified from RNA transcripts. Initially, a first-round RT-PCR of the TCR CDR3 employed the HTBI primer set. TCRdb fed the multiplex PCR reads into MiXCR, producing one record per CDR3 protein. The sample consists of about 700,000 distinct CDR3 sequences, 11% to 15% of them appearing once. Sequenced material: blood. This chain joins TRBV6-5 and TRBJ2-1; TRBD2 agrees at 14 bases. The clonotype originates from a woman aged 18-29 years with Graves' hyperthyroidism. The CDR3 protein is CASSYSTSGRALDNEQFF. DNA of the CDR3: TGTGCCAGCAGTTACTCGACTAGCGGGAGGGCCCTCGACAATGAGCAGTTCTTC.